The clone carrying this T cell receptor (beta chain) was recorded a few times. The data derive from a study of blood T cell repertoires in COVID-19. As processed by the authors: Estimates of nucleated cell counts were drawn from the amplification of reference gene primers. Some clones are missing from TCRdb's copy, which holds only in-frame ones; the method was immunoSEQ multiplex PCR. V and J calls and clone size follow that table, whereas D and trimming were derived from the DNA. The profile covers approximately 60,000 clones, with around 76% appearing a single time and roughly 22% taken by the ten largest. There are 15 residues in the CDR3. The trim removed 1 base at V and 0 bases at J, leaving 2 bases unmatched. Germline V gene data show CDR1 as MGHRA and CDR2 as YSYEKL.

The rearrangement joins TRBV4-1 to TRBJ1-2; TRBD1 agrees at 7 bases. Sequenced: peripheral blood. This clonotype originated in a woman aged 60-70 years with acute or convalescent COVID-19. The chain's CDR3 is CASSQGDRANYGYTF. In nucleotides, the CDR3 is TGCGCCAGCAGCCAAGGAGACAGGGCTAACTATGGCTACACCTTC.